This T cell receptor beta chain is from a study of T cell changes during pregnancy in multiple sclerosis. This clone was seen a few times. Germline V gives CDR1 SGDLS, CDR2 YYNGEE. V shed 0 bases and J shed 5 bases, with 14 bases lying between them. The CDR3 spans 15 residues. Clones were sequenced by immunoSEQ multiplex PCR, and TCRdb holds only the in-frame ones, with some missing. The sample consists of about 98,000 clones, about 92% of them appearing once. The origin of this receptor is a female donor in good health, enrolled as a control in a pregnancy study. Sequenced here: peripheral blood, sampled after pregnancy. The V and J genes are TRBV9 and TRBJ1-1; D possibly corresponds to TRBD1 (6 bases). The CDR3 loop is CASSVVSGGRTEAFF. As DNA, the CDR3 is TGTGCCAGCAGCGTAGTTTCGGGGGGCCGGACTGAAGCTTTCTTT.